Below are 29 T cell receptor beta chains sequenced from a single sample in a study of T cells in Graves' hyperthyroidism and ophthalmopathy. The investigators amplified TCR beta CDR3 regions from RNA transcripts. A set of HTBI primers served as the primers for a first-round RT-PCR of the TCR CDR3. Each CDR3 protein is one row after TCRdb ran MiXCR on the multiplex PCR reads. The table has hundreds of thousands of distinct CDR3 sequences, around 45% seen once; the top ten hold roughly 8.2%. Material: peripheral blood or thyroid tissue (not recorded which). The receptors shown here come from a young woman with Graves' hyperthyroidism.

This clonotype was observed a few times. The chain recombines TRBV7-2 with TRBJ1-1; D gene uncertain. The V end was cut by 5 bases, the J end by 7 bases, with 17 bases between. Germline-derived CDR1 and CDR2 are SGHTA and FQGNSA. The CDR3 extends over 14 amino acids. The CDR3 DNA is TGTGCCAGCAGCCTAGGTGGACCCGGGGTTGAAGCTTTCTTT. This gives the protein CASSLGGPGVEAFF.

The rearrangement uses TRBV12-3 or TRBV12-4 and TRBJ1-5, with 8 bases lining up with TRBD1. After removal of 6 bases from V and 6 bases from J, the junction contained 10 bases not matched to a gene. CDR3 length equals 15 residues. The CDR3 reads CASRPGTGEGQPQHF. In DNA form, the CDR3 reads TGTGCCAGCAGACCCGGGACAGGTGAAGGTCAGCCCCAGCATTTT.

This clonotype occurred many times. The chain recombines TRBV29-1 with TRBJ1-2, with TRBD1 as a possible D gene (5 bases). CDR1 is SQVTM, CDR2 ANQGSEA, per germline. The CDR3 has 13 residues. The V end was cut by 1 base, the J end by 7 bases, with 13 bases between. The CDR3 DNA sequence: TGCAGCGTTGAAGGGGGCACCACAGGTGGCTACACCTTC. This sequence encodes CSVEGGTTGGYTF.

This sequence joins TRBV19 and TRBJ1-6; maybe TRBD1 (5 bases). Germline lookup yields CDR1 LNHDA and CDR2 SQIVND (reference sequence). The V end was cut by 3 bases, the J end by 9 bases, with 15 bases between. This CDR3 has 15 amino acids. This CDR3 is CASSIVAQGSSPLHF. DNA for the CDR3: TGTGCCAGTAGTATTGTCGCCCAGGGATCTTCACCCCTCCACTTT.

V gene TRBV24-1 combines with J gene TRBJ1-2; 9 nucleotides line up with TRBD1. The germline V gene has CDR1 KGHDR and CDR2 SFDVKD. This CDR3 region has 17 residues. J gave up 4 bases and V 3 bases, and 11 bases lay outside the gene matches. CDR3 amino acids: CATSDDVPGQGFYGYTF. Written as DNA, the CDR3 is TGTGCCACCAGTGATGACGTCCCGGGACAGGGTTTCTATGGCTACACCTTC.

The chain uses TRBV29-1 and TRBJ2-3, with D maybe TRBD1 (5 bases). The germline V and J ends were trimmed by 4 bases and 0 bases, with 11 bases remaining between them. The CDR3 has 14 amino acids. Germline V gene sequence: CDR1 SQVTM, CDR2 ANQGSEA. CDR3 nucleotides: TGCAGCGTTGTGGGGCAGGGTAGCACAGATACGCAGTATTTT. It encodes CSVVGQGSTDTQYF.

V is TRBV14 and J is TRBJ1-2; D unresolved. Germline CDR1 SGHDN, CDR2 FVKESK. The V end lost 4 bases, the J end lost 1 base, and 10 bases lay between the germline ends. This CDR3 has 14 amino acids. Here the CDR3 reads CASSPFPDNYGYTF. The CDR3 coding sequence is TGTGCCAGCAGCCCCTTCCCGGATAACTATGGCTACACCTTC.

The V and J genes are TRBV2 and TRBJ2-5, with 11 bases fitting TRBD2. J gave up 4 bases and V 2 bases, and 3 bases lay outside the gene matches. The CDR3 runs to 15 residues. Germline values: CDR1 SNHLY, CDR2 FYNNEI. The CDR3: CASSEITSGRETQYF. In DNA, the CDR3 is TGTGCCAGCAGTGAAATAACTAGCGGGAGAGAGACCCAGTACTTC.

The V call is TRBV11-2, the J call TRBJ2-5; D may be TRBD1 (5 bases). The CDR3 runs 16 residues. V was pared by 10 bases and J by 4 bases, with 25 bases between. Germline V gene sequence: CDR1 SGHAT, CDR2 FQNNGV. The CDR3 region is CATSDLSSRAGETQYF. The CDR3 nucleotides are TGTGCCACCAGTGATTTAAGTTCCAGGGCCGGAGAGACCCAGTACTTC.

This chain connects TRBV20-1 to TRBJ2-7; no clear D gene. The V end was cut by 3 bases, the J end by 3 bases, with 15 bases between. The CDR3 length is 14 residues. Germline-derived CDR1 and CDR2 are DFQATT and SNEGSKA (reference sequence). For the CDR3, the DNA is TGCAGTGCTAGTTCGTCCGAGCCCCTCTACGAGCAGTACTTC. It yields the protein CSASSSEPLYEQYF.

At least ten counts were recorded for this clonotype. The chain joins TRBV9 to TRBJ1-2; D is uncertain. CDR3 length: 14 amino acids. V lost 0 bases to trimming and J lost 2 bases, with 8 bases between them. Germline assignment: CDR1 SGDLS and CDR2 YYNGEE. As DNA, the CDR3 is TGTGCCAGCAGCGTAGGATGGCCCAACTATGGCTACACCTTC. It specifies CASSVGWPNYGYTF.

The V call is TRBV13, the J call TRBJ1-6; a possible D gene is TRBD1 (6 bases). From germline, CDR1 is PRHDT and CDR2 FYEKMQ (reference sequence). This CDR3 spans 15 amino acids. V was cut by 6 bases and J by 8 bases, with 17 bases left in between. The CDR3 region has the DNA TGTGCCAGCAGTTACTTAAACAGGGATGATTCACCCCTCCACTTT. This codes for CASSYLNRDDSPLHF.

About this clonotype itself: The junction departs from germline at one end; a sequencing error may be responsible. The chain has TRBV7-2 and TRBJ1-4, with 7 bases that match TRBD1. This CDR3 region has 15 residues. The germline gives CDR1 SGHTA, CDR2 FQGNSA. The CDR3 region is CASSQPGQSNEKLFF. CDR3 coding DNA: TGCGCCAGCAGCCAACCGGGACAGAGTAATGAAAAACTGTTTTTT.

This clonotype showed up just a few times. The gene calls are TRBV7-9 and TRBJ2-7; TRBD1 matches at 7 bases. The CDR3 consists of 13 residues. V was pared by 5 bases and J by 5 bases, with 6 bases of the junction left unmatched. Germline assignment: CDR1 SEHNR and CDR2 FQNEAQ (reference sequence). The DNA for the CDR3 is TGTGCCAGCAGCGTGACAGGGTTCCACGAGCAGTACTTC. Translating it yields CASSVTGFHEQYF.

This clonotype was counted only a few times. The chain has TRBV7-9 and TRBJ1-5, with 7 positions matching TRBD1. The CDR3 is made up of 13 amino acids. The germline gives CDR1 SEHNR, CDR2 FQNEAQ (reference sequence). Unmatched junction bases numbered 4, after V lost 5 bases and J lost 6 bases. CDR3 coding DNA: TGTGCCAGCAGCCAAGACAGGGCTCAGCCCCAGCATTTT. It encodes CASSQDRAQPQHF.

The chain has TRBV20-1 and TRBJ1-6; D gene ambiguous. Germline loops: CDR1 DFQATT, CDR2 SNEGSKA (reference sequence). Trimming pared 6 bases from V and 8 bases from J, leaving 23 bases between. The CDR3 is made up of 16 amino acids. The CDR3 DNA reads as TGCAGTGCACCCCCCTCGGACTTTTCTTTGGATTCACCCCTCCACTTT. Its translation: CSAPPSDFSLDSPLHF.

This clonotype has just one count. The V call is TRBV20-1, the J call TRBJ1-2; 7 nucleotides line up with TRBD1. The CDR3 consists of 14 residues. V dropped 0 bases and J dropped 5; count of bases not matched to a gene: 6. Germline V gene lookup returns CDR1 DFQATT and CDR2 SNEGSKA (reference sequence). CDR3 nucleotides: TGCAGTGCTAGAGACCCCGGACAGGTGTATGGCTACACCTTC. It translates to CSARDPGQVYGYTF.

This clonotype has only a few counts. The gene calls are TRBV19 and TRBJ1-5, with 7 positions matching TRBD1. Trimming removed 5 bases from V and 0 bases from J; junction bases left unmatched: 7. Germline CDR1 is LNHDA and CDR2 is SQIVND (reference sequence). The CDR3 runs 16 residues. CDR3 in amino acids: CASSLRDSYSNQPQHF. DNA of the CDR3: TGTGCCAGTAGTCTCCGGGACAGTTATAGCAATCAGCCCCAGCATTTT. Supplemented by reference TRBV19 and TRBJ1-5, the full variable domain reads DGGITQSPKYLFRKEGQNVTLSCEQNLNHDAMYWYRQDPGQGLRLIYYSQIVNDFQKGDIAEGYSVSREKKESFPLTVTSAQKNPTAFYLCASSLRDSYSNQPQHFGDGTRLSIL.

The CDR3 DNA reads TGTGCCACCAGTGATCACAGGGGAGGCTACACCGGGGAGCTGTTTTTT. Residues: CATSDHRGGYTGELFF. This chain connects TRBV24-1 to TRBJ2-2, with a weak D call TRBD1 (7 bases). Trimming took off 3 bases at V and 3 bases at J, with 13 bases between the two ends. The CDR3 has 16 amino acids. Germline V gene sequence: CDR1 KGHDR, CDR2 SFDVKD.

The table lists this clonotype with many counts. The chain employs TRBV10-3 and TRBJ2-7; a weak D match, TRBD2 (6 bases). V lost 5 bases and J 0 bases, leaving 11 bases between the germline ends. CDR3 size: 14 residues. Germline V CDR1 and CDR2: ENHRY, SYGVKD. CDR3 sequence: CAISREIYSYEQYF. In DNA, the CDR3 is TGTGCCATCAGTCGGGAGATCTACTCCTACGAGCAGTACTTC.

V usage is TRBV7-9 and J usage is TRBJ1-3; D remains unclear. The germline V gene encodes CDR1 SEHNR and CDR2 FQNEAQ (reference sequence). Trimming removed 1 base at V and 2 bases at J, with 6 bases between. This CDR3 is built from 14 residues. In nucleotides, the CDR3 is TGTGCCAGCAGCTTAGGGGCTACTGGAAACACCATATATTTT. As protein: CASSLGATGNTIYF.

Points on this clonotype: This could be a read error, since a much larger clone is one nucleotide away. J is TRBJ1-6 and V is TRBV7-2; D is perhaps TRBD1 (6 bases). Trimming removed 4 bases from V and 5 bases from J, with 9 bases in between. CDR1 is SGHTA, CDR2 FQGNSA, per germline. CDR3 length: 14 amino acids. This CDR3 reads CASSSGHHNSPLHF. CDR3 sequence (DNA): TGTGCCAGCAGCTCGGGACACCATAATTCACCCCTCCACTTT.

This rearrangement joins TRBV2 to TRBJ2-6; a weak D match, TRBD1 (6 bases). Trimming took off 3 bases at V and 2 bases at J, with 11 bases between the two ends. Germline values: CDR1 SNHLY, CDR2 FYNNEI. This CDR3 comprises 16 residues. CDR3 sequence: CASSDEGVTGANVLTF. Written as DNA, the CDR3 is TGTGCCAGCAGTGACGAGGGGGTCACTGGGGCCAACGTCCTGACTTTC.

This clonotype turned up a few times. DNA of the CDR3: TGTGCCAGCAGAAACAGGGAGATCCAAGAGACCCAGTACTTC. Translated, it gives CASRNREIQETQYF. This rearrangement joins TRBV2 to TRBJ2-5; the D gene is possibly TRBD1 (6 bases). The germline V gene has CDR1 SNHLY and CDR2 FYNNEI. The V end was cut by 6 bases, the J end by 1 base, with 12 bases between. This CDR3 is built from 14 residues.

The chain carries TRBV7-4 and TRBJ2-7, with TRBD1 identical over 10 bases. This CDR3 is built from 16 residues. J lost 5 bases, V lost 3 bases, and 10 bases had no gene match. Looked up from germline, CDR1 is SGHVT and CDR2 is SQSDAQ. The CDR3 spells CASSFIPGQGNHEQYF. The DNA for the CDR3 is TGTGCCAGCAGCTTCATTCCGGGACAGGGGAACCACGAGCAGTACTTC. Based on the CDR3 plus reference TRBV7-4 and TRBJ2-7, the full variable domain is GAGVSQSPRYKVAKRGRDVALRCDSISGHVTLYWYRQTLGQGSEVLTYSQSDAQRDKSGRPSGRFSAERPERSVSTLKIQRTEQGDSAVYLCASSFIPGQGNHEQYFGPGTRLTVT.

This clonotype showed up many times. The V and J genes are TRBV7-9 and TRBJ1-6; D may be TRBD1 (6 bases). Trimming took off 7 bases at V and 7 bases at J, with 8 bases between the two ends. This CDR3 region has 12 residues. Germline-derived CDR1 and CDR2 are SEHNR and FQNEAQ (reference sequence). CDR3 sequence reads: CASTTGNSPLHF. As DNA, the CDR3 is TGTGCCAGCACAACAGGGAATTCACCCCTCCACTTT.

V gene TRBV2 combines with J gene TRBJ2-7; TRBD1 matches at 9 bases. Trimming at V came to 4 bases and at J to 0 bases, leaving 4 bases not matched to a gene. CDR1 and CDR2 (germline): SNHLY, FYNNEI. This CDR3 has 15 residues. The CDR3 nucleotides are TGTGCCAGCAGTGGGACAGGGGCCAGCTCCTACGAGCAGTACTTC. As protein: CASSGTGASSYEQYF.

This clonotype was found once. V is TRBV5-1 and J is TRBJ1-1, with D possibly TRBD1 on 6 matching bases. The CDR3 is 15 amino acids. Trimming cost V 1 base and J 6 bases, with 16 bases left between them. Germline CDR1 and CDR2: SGHRS and YFSETQ. The CDR3 is CASSLRGEVSPEAFF. For the CDR3, the DNA is TGCGCCAGCAGCTTGAGGGGGGAGGTGAGCCCTGAAGCTTTCTTT.

Comments on this clonotype: At one of its ends the junction is not consistent with the germline gene, which may arise from a read error. V gene TRBV24-1 combines with J gene TRBJ1-2, with D perhaps TRBD1 (5 bases). Germline assignment: CDR1 KGHDR and CDR2 SFDVKD. This CDR3 region has 14 residues. As DNA, the CDR3 is TGTGCCAGCAGTTCCCCGGGGCTCGGCGGGGGCTACACCTTC. Translating gives CASSSPGLGGGYTF.